The entry below describes one T cell receptor beta chain. This record belongs to a study of T cell responses to AZD1222 COVID-19 vaccine. Some clones are missing from TCRdb's copy, which holds only in-frame ones; the method was immunoSEQ multiplex PCR. The sample has 90,000 to 150,000 clones; roughly nine tenths are singletons. The junction had 6 bases not matched to a gene; V was cut back by 5 bases and J by 6 bases. The CDR3 runs to 12 residues. The germline gives CDR1 SQVTM, CDR2 ANQGSEA. This receptor was taken from an adult in good health. The V call is TRBV29-1, the J call TRBJ2-5; 7 nucleotides agree with TRBD1. The material sequenced was peripheral blood, taken on day 0 of AZD1222 vaccination. CDR3 protein: CSVQGGEKTQYF. The CDR3 DNA reads as TGCAGCGTTCAAGGGGGCGAAAAGACCCAGTACTTC.